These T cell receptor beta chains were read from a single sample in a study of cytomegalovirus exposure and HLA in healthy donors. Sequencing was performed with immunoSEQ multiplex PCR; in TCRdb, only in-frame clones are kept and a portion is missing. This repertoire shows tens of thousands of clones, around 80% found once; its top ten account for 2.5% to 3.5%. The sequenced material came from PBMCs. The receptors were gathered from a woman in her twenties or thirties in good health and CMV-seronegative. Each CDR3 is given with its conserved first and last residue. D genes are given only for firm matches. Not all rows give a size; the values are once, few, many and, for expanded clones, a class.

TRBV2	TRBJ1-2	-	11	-	TGTGCCAGCAGTGAGGGGGGTGGCTACACCTTC	CASSEGGGYTF
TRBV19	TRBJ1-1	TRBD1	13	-	TGTGCCAGTAGCGCAGGGGGTGTTTCTGAAGCTTTCTTT	CASSAGGVSEAFF
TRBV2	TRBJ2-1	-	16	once	TGTGCCAGCAGTGTATCAGGGAGGAGGTCCTACAATGAGCAGTTCTTC	CASSVSGRRSYNEQFF
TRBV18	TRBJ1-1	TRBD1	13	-	TGTGCCAGCTCACCCGGGACAGCCACTGAAGCTTTCTTT	CASSPGTATEAFF
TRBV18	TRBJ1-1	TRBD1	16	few	TGTGCCAGCTCACGACGAGCAGGGGGCGAATGGACTGAAGCTTTCTTT	CASSRRAGGEWTEAFF
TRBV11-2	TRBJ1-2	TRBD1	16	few	TGTGCCAGCAGCTTTGGGACAGGGTCTAGCGGCTATGGCTACACCTTC	CASSFGTGSSGYGYTF
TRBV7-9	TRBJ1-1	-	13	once	TGTGCCAGCAGCTTATCCTGGACAGCAGAAGCTTTCTTT	CASSLSWTAEAFF
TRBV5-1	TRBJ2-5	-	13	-	TGCGCCAGCAGCCGAGACTCGCAAGAGACCCAGTACTTC	CASSRDSQETQYF
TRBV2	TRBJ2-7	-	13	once	TGTGCCAGCAGTGAAAGGGGGGGATACGAGCAGTACTTC	CASSERGGYEQYF
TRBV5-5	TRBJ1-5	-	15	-	TGTGCCAGCAGCTTTAAGTCGGGGGGCGATCAGCCCCAGCATTTT	CASSFKSGGDQPQHF
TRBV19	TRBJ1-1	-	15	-	TGTGCCAGTAGCTTTTCGGGGTCAAGGAACACTGAAGCTTTCTTT	CASSFSGSRNTEAFF
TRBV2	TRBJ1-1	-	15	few	TGTGCCAGCAGGGGATGGACAGAGATGAACACTGAAGCTTTCTTT	CASRGWTEMNTEAFF
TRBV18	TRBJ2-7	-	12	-	TGTGCCAGCTCACTCGAGTCCTACGAGCAGTACTTC	CASSLESYEQYF
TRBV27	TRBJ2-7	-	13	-	TGTGCCAGCAAAGACAGTGGGTCCTACGAGCAGTACTTC	CASKDSGSYEQYF
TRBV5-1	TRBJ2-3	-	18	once	TGCGCCAGCAGCCCAGACCAGCGGGCGGGTCTTAGCACAGATACGCAGTATTTT	CASSPDQRAGLSTDTQYF
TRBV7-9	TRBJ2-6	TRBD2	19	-	TGTGCCAGCAGCACCACTAGCGGGGAGCCCTCGTCTGGGGCCAACGTCCTGACTTTC	CASSTTSGEPSSGANVLTF
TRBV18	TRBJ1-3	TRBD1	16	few	TGTGCCAGCTCCCGGGCAGGGGGCGTCTCCGGAAACACCATATATTTT	CASSRAGGVSGNTIYF